This TCR beta chain comes out of a study of blood T cell repertoires in COVID-19. Study in general: Spain, Italy and the United States supplied samples that represented acute and convalescent COVID-19. The cDNA or gDNA used as material had been derived from T cells, B-cell-depleted T cells, or PBMCs.

Authors' processing steps: Scientists estimated how many nucleated cells there were by amplifying reference gene primers. Here immunoSEQ multiplex PCR was the method, and the copy in TCRdb shows in-frame clones only, minus some. Clone size and V and J calls were adopted from that table, with D and trimming inferred from the DNA. Here the sample spans some 130,000 clones, over 70% being singletons. The germline CDR1 and CDR2 sequences are MNHEY and SVGAGI. The CDR3 loop spans 15 amino acids. With V trimmed by 5 bases and J by 2 bases, 8 bases remained unmatched. Sequences were obtained from peripheral blood. The rearrangement links TRBV6-5 to TRBJ2-7; TRBD1 agrees at 8 bases. The receptor comes from an elderly man with acute or convalescent COVID-19. The CDR3 DNA follows: TGTGCCAGCAGTAAATGGACAGGGTGGGCCTACGAGCAGTACTTC. As protein: CASSKWTGWAYEQYF.